This TCR beta chain originates from a study of T cell responses to AZD1222 COVID-19 vaccine. Study conclusions and caveats: At baseline, just six AZD1222 recipients tested seropositive. Across the whole spike, CD4 TCRs peaked at regions 160-218 and 743-854.

J lost 7 bases, V lost 5 bases, and 18 bases had no gene match. The CDR3 extends over 17 amino acids. Looked up from germline, CDR1 is LNHDA and CDR2 is SQIVND (reference sequence). This clone was picked up a small number of times. Its antigen remains unknown. Some clones are missing from TCRdb's copy, which holds only in-frame ones; the method was immunoSEQ multiplex PCR. Among about 140,000 clones listed, 70% to 90% were seen once. The input for sequencing was peripheral blood, taken on day 0 of AZD1222 vaccination. V usage is TRBV19 and J usage is TRBJ2-5; 8 nucleotides match TRBD2. The sequence was obtained from an adult in good health. The CDR3 region has the DNA TGTGCCAGTAGTCCATACGGGATGGGGCGGGAGGCCGGGACCCAGTACTTC. It is translated as CASSPYGMGREAGTQYF.